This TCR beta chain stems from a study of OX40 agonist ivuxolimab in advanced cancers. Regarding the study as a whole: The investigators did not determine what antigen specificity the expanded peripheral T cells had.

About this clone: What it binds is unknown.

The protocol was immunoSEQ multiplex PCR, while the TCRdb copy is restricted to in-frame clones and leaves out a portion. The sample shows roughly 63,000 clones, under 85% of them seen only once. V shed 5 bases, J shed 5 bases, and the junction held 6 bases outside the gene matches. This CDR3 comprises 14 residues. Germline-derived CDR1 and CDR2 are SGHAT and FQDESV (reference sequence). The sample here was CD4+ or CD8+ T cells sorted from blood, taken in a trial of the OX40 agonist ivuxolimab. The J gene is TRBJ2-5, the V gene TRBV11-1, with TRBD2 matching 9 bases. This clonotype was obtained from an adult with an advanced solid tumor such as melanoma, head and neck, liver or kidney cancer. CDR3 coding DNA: TGTGCCAGCAGCCCCCCTAGCGGGGTTGAGACCCAGTACTTC. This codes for CASSPPSGVETQYF.